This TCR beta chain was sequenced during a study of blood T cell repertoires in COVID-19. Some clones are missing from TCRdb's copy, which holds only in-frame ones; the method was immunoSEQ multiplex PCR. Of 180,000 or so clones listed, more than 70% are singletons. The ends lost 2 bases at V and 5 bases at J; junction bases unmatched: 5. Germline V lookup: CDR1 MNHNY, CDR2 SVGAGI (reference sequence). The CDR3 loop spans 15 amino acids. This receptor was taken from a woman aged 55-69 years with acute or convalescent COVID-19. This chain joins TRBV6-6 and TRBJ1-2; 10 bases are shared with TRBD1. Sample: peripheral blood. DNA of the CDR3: TGTGCCAGCAGTTACGAAGGGGACAGGGGATATGGCTACACCTTC. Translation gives CASSYEGDRGYGYTF.